One sample yielded the 23 T cell receptor beta chains listed below, sequenced in a study of Ad26.COV2.S vaccination and SARS-CoV-2 variants. Here immunoSEQ multiplex PCR was the method, and the copy in TCRdb shows in-frame clones only, minus some. This table has approximately 400,000 clones, about 91% appearing once. The specimen comprised peripheral blood, sampled after recovery from COVID-19. Source of these receptors: a human donor who had recovered from COVID-19.

The V gene is TRBV6-1, the J gene TRBJ2-7; D possibly corresponds to TRBD1 (5 bases). The V gene lost 3 bases and the J gene lost 0 bases, with 12 bases spanning the gap. The CDR3 is made up of 15 amino acids. Germline V gene lookup returns CDR1 MNHNS and CDR2 SASEGT. The CDR3 bases are TGTGCCAGCAGTGACGTCGGCAGGGACTCCTACGAGCAGTACTTC. Amino acid sequence: CASSDVGRDSYEQYF.

Here the CDR3 DNA reads TGTGCCAGCAGCGTAGGAGCGGGGGCGATCAATGAGCAGTTCTTC. Protein sequence: CASSVGAGAINEQFF. This chain joins TRBV9 and TRBJ2-1, with 8 bases fitting TRBD2. V shed 0 bases, J shed 6 bases, and the junction held 5 bases outside the gene matches. Looked up from germline, CDR1 is SGDLS and CDR2 is YYNGEE. The CDR3 is made up of 15 amino acids.

The chain links TRBV5-5 to TRBJ2-2, with unresolved D. CDR1 and CDR2 (germline): SGHKS, YYEKEE (reference sequence). The CDR3 spans 13 residues. The V gene lost 4 bases and the J gene lost 4 bases, with 8 bases spanning the gap. As DNA, the CDR3 is TGTGCCAGCAGCCTCGATCTCACCGGGGAGCTGTTTTTT. Its protein product is CASSLDLTGELFF.

This rearrangement joins TRBV6-2 or TRBV6-3 to TRBJ2-5; tentatively, D is TRBD1 or TRBD2 (5 bases each). The CDR3 has 14 amino acids. Trimming cost V 2 bases and J 5 bases, with 12 bases left between them. Germline lookup yields CDR1 MNHEY and CDR2 SVGEGT. The CDR3 bases are TGTGCCAGCAGTTACCATGGGGGTCGGGAGACCCAGTACTTC. Translated: CASSYHGGRETQYF.

Comments on this clone: Given a far larger clone just one base away, this is likely a sequencing read error. The V call is TRBV2, the J call TRBJ2-2, with TRBD1 matching over 8 bases. The CDR3 covers 15 residues. J was trimmed by 1 base and V by 6 bases; bases with no gene match: 4. CDR1 and CDR2 from the germline V gene are SNHLY and FYNNEI. In nucleotides, the CDR3 is TGTGCCAGCAGGACTGGACAGGGGAACACCGGGGAGCTGTTTTTT. Its protein product is CASRTGQGNTGELFF.

This clone was seen a single time. The chain joins TRBV5-1 to TRBJ1-5; 7 bases fit TRBD1. CDR1 is SGHRS, CDR2 YFSETQ, per germline. This CDR3 has 16 residues. V was pared by 4 bases and J by 2 bases, with 9 bases of the junction left unmatched. CDR3 sequence reads: CASSPQGGAGNQPQHF. CDR3 sequence (DNA): TGCGCCAGCAGCCCCCAGGGGGGGGCCGGCAATCAGCCCCAGCATTTT.

This clone has just one count. The chain combines TRBV3-1 (or the pseudogene TRBV3-2) with TRBJ2-3, with 12 bases fitting TRBD2. J gave up 3 bases and V 6 bases, and 10 bases lay outside the gene matches. Germline loops: CDR1 LGHDT, CDR2 YNNKEL (reference sequence). CDR3 length: 17 residues. CDR3 nucleotides: TGTGCCAGCAGGGGACTAGCGGGCGTCGGCGGGACAGATACGCAGTATTTT. This translates into CASRGLAGVGGTDTQYF.

The CDR3 loop reads CASNPRRRASTDTQYF. The DNA of the CDR3 is TGTGCCAGCAATCCTCGACGGAGGGCTAGCACAGATACGCAGTATTTT. J is TRBJ2-3 and V is TRBV2; TRBD2 might be the D (6 bases). Germline-derived CDR1 and CDR2 are SNHLY and FYNNEI. Trimming cost V 7 bases and J 0 bases, with 17 bases left between them. The CDR3 runs to 16 residues.

This chain links TRBV19 with TRBJ1-5; TRBD1 agrees at 12 bases. CDR1 is LNHDA, CDR2 SQIVND, per germline (reference sequence). CDR3 length: 17 residues. V was pared by 4 bases and J by 4 bases, with 8 bases of the junction left unmatched. The CDR3 DNA reads as TGTGCCAGTAGTAGCCCGGGACAGGGGGCTGGAAATCAGCCCCAGCATTTT. It specifies CASSSPGQGAGNQPQHF.

The chain is built from TRBV7-3 and TRBJ2-1; 13 positions agree with TRBD2. In germline, CDR1 is SGHTA, CDR2 FQGTGA. V lost 2 bases to trimming and J lost 10 bases; unmatched junction nucleotides: 5. The CDR3 is 15 residues long. The CDR3 spells CASSLPGLAGREQFF. DNA for the CDR3: TGTGCCAGCAGCTTACCGGGACTAGCGGGGCGGGAGCAGTTCTTC.

The chain uses TRBV6-5 and TRBJ1-1; no firm D call. Per the germline V gene, CDR1 is MNHEY and CDR2 is SVGAGI. V lost 7 bases, J lost 0 bases, and 12 bases lay in between. The CDR3 extends over 14 amino acids. The CDR3 reads CASTKTRMNTEAFF. CDR3 in DNA: TGTGCCAGCACCAAAACACGGATGAACACTGAAGCTTTCTTT.

The rearrangement links TRBV4-1 to TRBJ2-7, with D uncertain. Germline V CDR1 and CDR2: MGHRA, YSYEKL. V dropped 2 bases and J dropped 3 bases, with 14 bases sitting between them. The CDR3 is 15 amino acids. CDR3 DNA sequence: TGCGCCAGCAGCCAACAGTCCCTAACCAGCTACGAGCAGTACTTC. The encoded protein is CASSQQSLTSYEQYF.

The chain recombines TRBV2 with TRBJ1-2; 9 bases are a match to TRBD1. CDR1 and CDR2 from the germline V gene are SNHLY and FYNNEI. After removal of 6 bases from V and 6 bases from J, the junction contained 5 bases not matched to a gene. The CDR3 sequence is 13 residues long. CDR3 sequence: CASRDRGANGYTF. The CDR3 DNA sequence: TGTGCCAGCAGGGACAGGGGAGCGAATGGCTACACCTTC.

The chain combines TRBV14 with TRBJ1-4; 7 bases align to TRBD1. J gave up 7 bases and V 3 bases, and 5 bases lay outside the gene matches. This CDR3 contains 14 residues. Per the germline V gene, CDR1 is SGHDN and CDR2 is FVKESK. The CDR3 sequence: CASSQTGSGEKLFF. CDR3 nucleotides: TGTGCCAGCAGCCAGACAGGGTCGGGTGAAAAACTGTTTTTT.

Here the CDR3 reads CASSLPKGTDYGYTF. The CDR3 region has the DNA TGTGCCAGCAGCCTCCCCAAGGGGACAGACTATGGCTACACCTTC. The chain has TRBV5-5 and TRBJ1-2, with 7 bases aligning to TRBD1. This CDR3 comprises 15 residues. The germline CDR1 and CDR2 sequences are SGHKS and YYEKEE (reference sequence). Trimming at V came to 4 bases and at J to 3 bases, leaving 9 bases not matched to a gene.

This clone was observed a handful of times. The V call is TRBV7-2, the J call TRBJ2-2; D gene uncertain. CDR1 SGHTA and CDR2 FQGNSA come from the germline V gene. The CDR3 sequence is 14 residues long. Trimming took off 5 bases at V and 2 bases at J, with 9 bases between the two ends. CDR3 protein: CASSPQENTGELFF. The CDR3 DNA reads TGTGCCAGCAGCCCTCAAGAAAACACCGGGGAGCTGTTTTTT. The full variable domain, its missing parts supplied by reference TRBV7-2 and TRBJ2-2, is GAGVSQSPSNKVTEKGKDVELRCDPISGHTALYWYRQSLGQGLEFLIYFQGNSAPDKSGLPSDRFSAERTGGSVSTLTIQRTQQEDSAVYLCASSPQENTGELFFGEGSRLTVL.

V is TRBV18 and J is TRBJ1-4, with D maybe TRBD1 (6 bases). The CDR3 covers 15 residues. V was pared by 2 bases and J by 8 bases, with 15 bases between. Germline CDR1 KGHSH, CDR2 LQKENI. CDR3 region: CASSPTGARGEKLFF. CDR3 sequence (DNA): TGTGCCAGCTCACCAACGGGGGCCAGGGGCGAAAAACTGTTTTTT.

In this sample, this clone turned up once. The chain employs TRBV7-8 and TRBJ2-1; 10 nucleotides align to TRBD2. The CDR3 is 15 residues long. Looked up from germline, CDR1 is SGHVS and CDR2 is FQNEAQ. V shed 4 bases, J shed 3 bases, and the junction held 3 bases outside the gene matches. CDR3 in amino acids: CASSSIAGGYNEQFF. The CDR3 DNA sequence: TGTGCCAGCAGCTCAATAGCGGGGGGCTACAATGAGCAGTTCTTC. The whole variable domain, remainder taken from reference TRBV7-8 and TRBJ2-1, is GAGVSQSPRYKVAKRGQDVALRCDPISGHVSLFWYQQALGQGPEFLTYFQNEAQLDKSGLPSDRFFAERPEGSVSTLKIQRTQQEDSAVYLCASSSIAGGYNEQFFGPGTRLTVL.

The gene calls are TRBV7-2 and TRBJ2-3; maybe TRBD1 (6 bases). CDR1 and CDR2 from the germline V gene are SGHTA and FQGNSA. The V end was cut by 6 bases, the J end by 4 bases, with 8 bases between. This CDR3 has 12 amino acids. CDR3 nucleotides: TGTGCCAGCAGGGGGACATCAGATACGCAGTATTTT. As protein: CASRGTSDTQYF.

The chain combines TRBV6-5 with TRBJ2-7, with D maybe TRBD1 (7 bases). Trimming left V 2 bases short and J 5 bases short, with 16 bases between. CDR1 and CDR2 (germline): MNHEY, SVGAGI. This CDR3 spans 15 amino acids. In nucleotides, the CDR3 is TGTGCCAGCAGTTACGGAGGGGGCGGGGTGGACGAGCAGTACTTC. Its translation is CASSYGGGGVDEQYF.

The chain uses TRBV19 and TRBJ1-1; D ambiguous. V lost 2 bases, J lost 0 bases, and 10 bases lay in between. CDR1 and CDR2 from the germline V gene are LNHDA and SQIVND (reference sequence). This CDR3 spans 15 amino acids. In DNA, the CDR3 is TGTGCCAGTAGTATAACTGGAGTATTGAACACTGAAGCTTTCTTT. Protein sequence: CASSITGVLNTEAFF.

The CDR3 bases are TGTGCCAGCAGCTCAGGGGCAATCGGACAGTTAAATGAAAAACTGTTTTTT. Protein: CASSSGAIGQLNEKLFF. V gene TRBV7-9 combines with J gene TRBJ1-4; tentative D call: TRBD1 (6 bases). Germline-derived CDR1 and CDR2 are SEHNR and FQNEAQ (reference sequence). The CDR3 extends over 17 amino acids. V shed 4 bases and J shed 5 bases, with 20 bases lying between them.

The gene calls are TRBV6-6 and TRBJ1-2; 7 bases fit TRBD1. Germline loops: CDR1 MNHNY, CDR2 SVGAGI (reference sequence). CDR3 length: 16 residues. V shed 2 bases and J 5 bases; nucleotides not matched to a gene: 11. CDR3 protein: CASSYLKQGRGYGYTF. The CDR3 DNA sequence: TGTGCCAGCAGTTACCTCAAACAGGGGAGGGGGTATGGCTACACCTTC.